This TCR beta chain is drawn from a study of T cells in tuberculosis. Overall study results and limits: Some low-affinity tetramer-binding T cells may be absent from this sample.

No alpha-beta pairing information exists for these sequences. The assay was immunoSEQ multiplex PCR, and TCRdb's table has in-frame clones only and misses some. In the table there are 80,000 to 90,000 clones, just over 90% of which are singletons. V lost 1 base and J lost 6; bases outside the gene matches: 4. This CDR3 region has 14 residues. The germline V gene encodes CDR1 LGHNT and CDR2 FRNRAP. After thawing and overnight rest, PBMC were stained with GMM-loaded CD1B tetramer, viability dye and anti-CD3 for sorting. CD1B tetramers were loaded with Rhodococcus equi-derived C32 glucose monomycolate. Tetramer-sorted PBMC had been CD14 monocyte-depleted before freezing.

The V gene is TRBV12-5, the J gene TRBJ1-2, with 8 bases that match TRBD1. Sequencing was performed on CD1b-GMM tetramer-negative cells sorted from PBMCs. This sequence originates from an adult woman with latent tuberculosis. CDR3 region: CASGLGQGANGYTF. Written as DNA, the CDR3 is TGTGCTAGTGGTTTGGGGCAGGGGGCTAATGGCTACACCTTC.